This record covers a single TCR beta chain. Its antigen remains unknown. Germline assignment: CDR1 SNHLY and CDR2 FYNNEI. V lost 3 bases, J lost 4 bases, and 8 bases stayed unmatched. The CDR3 runs 15 residues. With 60 Vbeta and 13 Jbeta primers, the PCR was carried out. Data came from immunoSEQ multiplex PCR; TCRdb stores just in-frame clones and leaves some out. The data contain 160,000 or so clones, roughly 80% of them singletons. These data belong to a study of cytomegalovirus exposure and HLA in healthy donors. Whole-study findings and limits: The productive fraction for most TCR beta V segments was about 87% or about 30% in an earlier analysis. Researchers reported that a few CMV-associated chains were confirmed in vitro as CMV antigen-specific. Cytomegalovirus association was listed for 150 or so TCR beta chains.

Sequenced material: PBMCs. The chain uses TRBV2 and TRBJ1-1, with TRBD1 matching 7 bases. This clonotype was sampled from a woman in her forties or fifties in good health and CMV-seronegative. The CDR3: CASSDDPGGITEAFF. For the CDR3, the DNA is TGTGCCAGCAGTGACGACCCAGGGGGGATCACTGAAGCTTTCTTT.